This T cell receptor beta chain derives from a study of blood T cell repertoires in COVID-19. Looking at the study overall: Italy, Spain and the United States were the sources of the convalescent and acute COVID-19 samples. Nucleic acid was either cDNA or gDNA, and it came from T cells, B-cell-depleted T cells, or PBMCs.

Study processing details: Nucleated cell number was recorded as an estimate derived from reference gene primer amplification. Sequencing used immunoSEQ multiplex PCR; TCRdb keeps in-frame clones, though not all of them. D and trimming come from the DNA, and the V and J calls and clone size come from that table. The sample records about 100,000 clones, more than 65% being singletons. The CDR3 has 13 amino acids. Germline CDR1 is LGHDT and CDR2 is YNNKEL (reference sequence). Trimming took off 0 bases at V and 1 base at J, with 3 bases between the two ends. The receptor was isolated from a man between 65 and 85 years old with active or convalescent COVID-19. This chain connects TRBV3-1 (or the pseudogene TRBV3-2) to TRBJ1-1; D is uncertain. Sample: peripheral blood. Written as DNA, the CDR3 is TGTGCCAGCAGCCAAGACCGGAACACTGAAGCTTTCTTT. Translating it yields CASSQDRNTEAFF.